Listed below are T cell receptor beta chains from one sample, sequenced in a study of T cells in Graves' hyperthyroidism and ophthalmopathy. One entry per CDR3 protein, called by TCRdb with MiXCR from the multiplex PCR reads. The profile shows hundreds of thousands of distinct CDR3 sequences, roughly 40% of them singletons. Sequencing was performed on blood. The receptors shown here come from a man younger than 35 with Graves' hyperthyroidism. The CDR3 runs from the conserved cysteine through the conserved F or W. A D gene is named only where the DNA matches it firmly. The listing skips clone size in some rows; elsewhere it reads once, few, many or a size class.

TRBV12-3/TRBV12-4,-,few,TRBJ1-1,CASITGRSTEAFF
TRBV29-1,-,-,TRBJ2-3,CSVGGPDTQYF
TRBV29-1,TRBD1,-,TRBJ2-7,CSVVPQDRATYEQYF
TRBV9,-,many,TRBJ1-4,CASSASGYAGEKLFF
TRBV13,TRBD1,few,TRBJ1-2,CASSDGQGTFDGYTF
TRBV25-1,-,-,TRBJ1-1,CARASPGSPTREAFF
TRBV20-1,TRBD1,few,TRBJ1-2,CSIAPRPAGTVNYGYTF
TRBV4-1,-,few,TRBJ2-7,CASSGYRVNEQYF
TRBV6-5,TRBD1,-,TRBJ2-5,CASSDGTGEHETQYF
TRBV6-5,TRBD1,-,TRBJ2-7,CASSHSDRTYEQYF
TRBV19,TRBD1,-,TRBJ2-7,CASSLKATGNYEQYF
TRBV11-1,TRBD1,-,TRBJ2-1,CASSSAGGGSYNEQFF
TRBV25-1,-,-,TRBJ1-6,CAGPGLGSPLHF
TRBV20-1,-,few,TRBJ1-3,CSARDRQNSGNTIYF
TRBV2,-,-,TRBJ1-1,CASSYGDSSGHTEAFF
TRBV7-2,-,few,TRBJ2-7,CASSVRQYEQYF
TRBV7-9,-,-,TRBJ2-5,CASSLGRGRRTQYF
TRBV15,-,many,TRBJ1-4,CATSRVRGANEKLFF
TRBV4-1,TRBD2,few,TRBJ2-7,CASSQSASGGHEQYF
TRBV9,-,-,TRBJ2-2,CASSSEAYFNTGELFF
TRBV6-2/TRBV6-3,-,-,TRBJ1-1,CASSPRLLRAFF
TRBV20-1,-,few,TRBJ1-1,CSASVQGQIAFF
TRBV20-1,TRBD2,-,TRBJ2-2,CSARILGLAGGKNTGELFF
TRBV29-1,-,many,TRBJ1-1,CSVARGTMNTEAFF
TRBV24-1,-,many,TRBJ1-5,CATSDSPGRPQHF
TRBV20-1,-,once,TRBJ1-6,CSARRGGSPLHF
TRBV4-2,TRBD2,few,TRBJ2-7,CASSQLSGGEDEQYF
TRBV9,-,few,TRBJ1-1,CASWEGPEAFF
TRBV15,TRBD1,-,TRBJ1-1,CATSSTPGQGSDTEAFF
TRBV7-2,-,many,TRBJ1-6,CASSLAPSWSPLHF
TRBV2,-,once,TRBJ2-2,CASSEWAGANTGELFF
TRBV7-9,-,many,TRBJ1-6,CASSLDGLSTSLLHF
TRBV7-8,TRBD2,-,TRBJ2-5,CASSSRRGVREAQYF
TRBV7-3,TRBD1,-,TRBJ1-6,CASSFTYTGEYNSPLHF
TRBV9,TRBD1,few,TRBJ2-5,CASSVSSATGEETQYF